A selection of T cell receptor beta chains follows, all from one sample in a study of T cell responses to AZD1222 COVID-19 vaccine. Sequencing was performed with immunoSEQ multiplex PCR; in TCRdb, only in-frame clones are kept and a portion is missing. The sample gives 110,000 to 150,000 clones, 80% to 90% of which show up once; more than 1.5% is in the top ten. The specimen was peripheral blood, collected on day 0 of AZD1222 vaccination. These receptors were collected from an adult in good health. Both conserved end residues are part of each CDR3. The D gene is left open where the match is weak. Size is stated for part of the rows, as once, few or many counts, or as a class when the clone is expanded.

clone_size: once
v_call: TRBV13
cdr3_length: 15
d_call: NA
j_call: TRBJ2-7
cdr3_aa: CASSLAGSLRYEQYF
cdr3_nt: TGTGCCAGCAGCTTAGCTGGGTCCTTGCGCTACGAGCAGTACTTC

clone_size: NA
v_call: TRBV5-1
cdr3_length: 13
d_call: NA
j_call: TRBJ1-1
cdr3_aa: CASSPVPVAEAFF
cdr3_nt: TGCGCCAGCAGCCCGGTTCCAGTAGCTGAAGCTTTCTTT

clone_size: NA
v_call: TRBV29-1
cdr3_length: 19
d_call: TRBD2
j_call: TRBJ2-1
cdr3_aa: CSVAPIRRERGIPYNEQFF
cdr3_nt: TGCAGCGTCGCCCCTATCCGACGGGAGCGGGGAATTCCCTACAATGAGCAGTTCTTC

clone_size: NA
v_call: TRBV18
cdr3_length: 13
d_call: NA
j_call: TRBJ2-7
cdr3_aa: CASSVDRYYEQYF
cdr3_nt: TGTGCCAGCTCAGTGGACAGATACTACGAGCAGTACTTC

clone_size: NA
v_call: TRBV15
cdr3_length: 16
d_call: NA
j_call: TRBJ1-2
cdr3_aa: CATSRVPGPPNYGYTF
cdr3_nt: TGTGCCACCAGCAGGGTCCCGGGACCGCCAAACTATGGCTACACCTTC

clone_size: NA
v_call: TRBV2
cdr3_length: 16
d_call: NA
j_call: TRBJ2-5
cdr3_aa: CASKGPRDLIQETQYF
cdr3_nt: TGTGCCAGCAAGGGTCCCCGGGATCTAATCCAAGAGACCCAGTACTTC

clone_size: NA
v_call: TRBV6-5
cdr3_length: 15
d_call: NA
j_call: TRBJ1-5
cdr3_aa: CASSRTWGANQPQHF
cdr3_nt: TGTGCCAGCAGCCGCACCTGGGGAGCGAACCAGCCCCAGCATTTT

clone_size: few
v_call: TRBV7-2
cdr3_length: 11
d_call: NA
j_call: TRBJ2-7
cdr3_aa: CASSSQFAQYF
cdr3_nt: TGTGCCAGCAGCTCCCAATTCGCGCAGTACTTC

clone_size: NA
v_call: TRBV7-9
cdr3_length: 13
d_call: TRBD1
j_call: TRBJ2-3
cdr3_aa: CASSLADRATQYF
cdr3_nt: TGTGCCAGCAGCTTAGCTGACAGGGCTACGCAGTATTTT

clone_size: NA
v_call: TRBV16
cdr3_length: 14
d_call: TRBD1
j_call: TRBJ1-5
cdr3_aa: CASSQSDRRQPQHF
cdr3_nt: TGTGCCAGCAGCCAATCGGACAGGCGGCAGCCCCAGCATTTT

clone_size: NA
v_call: TRBV21-1
cdr3_length: 16
d_call: NA
j_call: TRBJ1-6
cdr3_aa: CASSKSGVSYNSPLHF
cdr3_nt: TGTGCCAGCAGCAAAAGCGGCGTCTCCTATAATTCACCCCTCCACTTT

clone_size: NA
v_call: TRBV24-1
cdr3_length: 18
d_call: TRBD1
j_call: TRBJ2-1
cdr3_aa: CATSDHTSGTAKHNEQFF
cdr3_nt: TGTGCCACCAGTGATCATACTTCGGGGACAGCCAAGCACAATGAGCAGTTCTTC

clone_size: NA
v_call: TRBV2
cdr3_length: 15
d_call: TRBD1
j_call: TRBJ1-1
cdr3_aa: CASSAGTGGITEAFF
cdr3_nt: TGTGCCAGCAGTGCGGGGACAGGGGGAATTACTGAAGCTTTCTTT

clone_size: NA
v_call: TRBV7-9
cdr3_length: 16
d_call: NA
j_call: TRBJ1-1
cdr3_aa: CASSLGFKGKNTEAFF
cdr3_nt: TGTGCCAGCAGCTTAGGATTTAAGGGGAAGAACACTGAAGCTTTCTTT

clone_size: NA
v_call: TRBV28
cdr3_length: 16
d_call: NA
j_call: TRBJ1-5
cdr3_aa: CASSLFKRGVGQPQHF
cdr3_nt: TGTGCCAGCAGTTTATTTAAGCGGGGAGTAGGTCAGCCCCAGCATTTT